The rows below give T cell receptor beta chains drawn from one sample of a study of blood T cell repertoires in COVID-19. The protocol was immunoSEQ multiplex PCR, while the TCRdb copy is restricted to in-frame clones and leaves out a portion. The sample yields about 120,000 clones, almost 85% seen once. The source material was peripheral blood. These receptor sequences come from a man between 65 and 85 years old with active or convalescent COVID-19. Both conserved end residues are part of each CDR3. A D gene is named only where the DNA matches it firmly. Clone size is shown for a subset of rows, as once, few, many or a class of expanded clone.

j_gene,abundance,d_gene,v_gene,CDR3nt,CDR3aa
TRBJ2-7,once,.,TRBV15,TGTGCCACCAGCAGAGACGGGGGCGAGCAGTACTTC,CATSRDGGEQYF
TRBJ2-7,.,.,TRBV19,TGTGCCAGCAAAGGAAGCCAGGGGCGGTCCTACGAGCAGTACTTC,CASKGSQGRSYEQYF
TRBJ2-2,few,TRBD2,TRBV9,TGTGCCAGCAGCGTTCAGCGGGGGTTCAACACCGGGGAGCTGTTTTTT,CASSVQRGFNTGELFF
TRBJ1-4,.,.,TRBV4-1,TGCGCCAGCAGCCAAGCAGGGACTAATGAAAAACTGTTTTTT,CASSQAGTNEKLFF
TRBJ1-2,.,TRBD1,TRBV11-2,TGTGCCAGCAGACCCTCAGGGGGCACTAACTATGGCTACACCTTC,CASRPSGGTNYGYTF
TRBJ2-1,.,TRBD2,TRBV5-5,TGTGCCAGCAGCCCCGCTAGCGGGACCTACAATGAGCAGTTCTTC,CASSPASGTYNEQFF
TRBJ2-3,.,TRBD2,TRBV4-2,TGTGCCAGCAGCCAAGCGGCTAGCGGGGGGGCTGGCACAGATACGCAGTATTTT,CASSQAASGGAGTDTQYF
TRBJ1-1,once,TRBD1,TRBV28,TGTGCCAGCAAGGGGGCGATCGCTGAAGCTTTCTTT,CASKGAIAEAFF
TRBJ2-7,.,.,TRBV5-4,TGTGCCAGCAGCTTGGGAGGTCACAGGGTAGGCCCCTACGAGCAGTACTTC,CASSLGGHRVGPYEQYF
TRBJ2-3,.,.,TRBV30,TGTGCCTGGAGTGTACAGGGCCGGAGAGATACGCAGTATTTT,CAWSVQGRRDTQYF
TRBJ1-1,.,.,TRBV6-5,TGTGCCAGCAGTCCGAGACAGCGTATTGAAGCTTTCTTT,CASSPRQRIEAFF
TRBJ1-1,.,.,TRBV19,TGTGCCAGTAGTATAGAGGCAGGGATGAACACTGAAGCTTTCTTT,CASSIEAGMNTEAFF
TRBJ1-1,.,TRBD1,TRBV4-1,TGCGCCAGCAGAACGACAGGGCTTATGAACACTGAAGCTTTCTTT,CASRTTGLMNTEAFF
TRBJ1-1,once,TRBD1,TRBV5-1,TGCGCCAGCAGCTTGGAAAGACAGGGGACCACTGAAGCTTTCTTT,CASSLERQGTTEAFF
TRBJ2-3,few,.,TRBV5-1,TGCGCCAGCAGCTTGTCACCCTGGAGTACGCAGTATTTT,CASSLSPWSTQYF
TRBJ2-5,.,TRBD2,TRBV5-4,TGTGCCAGCAGCTCCGTAGCGGGAGGGCAATCAGAGACCCAGTACTTC,CASSSVAGGQSETQYF
TRBJ1-1,.,.,TRBV5-4,TGTGCCAGCAGCTTGAGTGCCAGGACTAACACTGAAGCTTTCTTT,CASSLSARTNTEAFF
TRBJ2-6,.,TRBD1,TRBV4-2,TGTGCCAGCAGCCAAGATTGGGGACAGATTGCTGGGGCCAACGTCCTGACTTTC,CASSQDWGQIAGANVLTF
TRBJ2-5,.,TRBD2,TRBV7-2,TGTGCCAGCAGCTTAGGACTAGCGGGAGAATTACGGACCCAGTACTTC,CASSLGLAGELRTQYF
TRBJ1-1,.,.,TRBV5-3,TGTGCCAGAAGCTCCTCGGGTAGGAACACTGAAGCTTTCTTT,CARSSSGRNTEAFF
TRBJ2-1,.,.,TRBV29-1,TGCAGCGTTGAAGTCGGGAGTTCTACCTACAATGAGCAGTTCTTC,CSVEVGSSTYNEQFF
TRBJ2-7,.,TRBD2,TRBV24-1,TGTGCCACCATTAGCGGGAGGTCCAGCTCCTACGAGCAGTACTTC,CATISGRSSSYEQYF
TRBJ2-7,.,.,TRBV5-4,TGTGCCAGCAGCTCTGAGGCCTACGAGCAGTACTTC,CASSSEAYEQYF
TRBJ2-2,once,TRBD1,TRBV7-7,TGTGCTAGCAGCCCCCGGACAGGGCGAACCGGGGAGCTGTTTTTT,CASSPRTGRTGELFF
TRBJ2-3,.,TRBD2,TRBV19,TGTGCCAGTAGTACCGGACTAGCGGGAGCTTTCACAGATACGCAGTATTTT,CASSTGLAGAFTDTQYF
TRBJ1-2,once,TRBD1,TRBV4-1,TGCGCCAGCAGCCAACCTAGACAGGGGGCCTCTGGCTACACCTTC,CASSQPRQGASGYTF
TRBJ2-5,.,TRBD2,TRBV7-2,TGTGCCAGCAGCTTAGGAGCGGGAGGGCCTGAGACCCAGTACTTC,CASSLGAGGPETQYF
TRBJ2-1,.,.,TRBV18,TGTGCCAGCTCACCACTTCCGGGCAATGAGCAGTTCTTC,CASSPLPGNEQFF
TRBJ1-1,.,.,TRBV4-3,TGCGCCAGCAGCCAAGATGTTCCAGGATTGAACACTGAAGCTTTCTTT,CASSQDVPGLNTEAFF
TRBJ1-1,.,TRBD1,TRBV4-3,TGCGCCAGCAGCCAAGATCAGGGGGCGAGGAACACTGAAGCTTTCTTT,CASSQDQGARNTEAFF
TRBJ1-1,.,.,TRBV27,TGTGCCAGCAGTTCCCCGGGACACTGGGGCGCTTTCTTT,CASSSPGHWGAFF
TRBJ1-4,.,TRBD1,TRBV3-1/TRBV3-2,TGTGCCAGCAGCCAAGGCGGGACAGTCAATGAAAAACTGTTTTTT,CASSQGGTVNEKLFF
TRBJ1-1,.,TRBD1,TRBV28,TGTGCCAGCAGTCAATGGGTGACAGGGCGGAACACTGAAGCTTTCTTT,CASSQWVTGRNTEAFF
TRBJ2-7,.,TRBD1,TRBV7-8,TGTGCCAGCAGCTTAGGCCCGGGACAGTCCTACGAGCAGTACTTC,CASSLGPGQSYEQYF
TRBJ2-5,once,.,TRBV3-1/TRBV3-2,TGTGCCAGCAGCCAAGAAAATTTGCGTAAAGAGACCCAGTACTTC,CASSQENLRKETQYF
TRBJ2-7,.,.,TRBV11-3,TGTGCCAGCAGCTTAACATTCCACGAGCAGTACTTC,CASSLTFHEQYF
TRBJ1-6,.,.,TRBV14,TGTGCCAGCAGCCAAGAGCAGGTCAGATCACCCCTCCACTTT,CASSQEQVRSPLHF
TRBJ2-1,.,.,TRBV21-1,TGTGCCAGCAGCAAACGAACTAGCGGGAGAGTCCATGAGCAGTTCTTC,CASSKRTSGRVHEQFF
TRBJ1-1,.,.,TRBV6-5,TGTGCCGCCACCGGGACTTTGAACACTGAAGCTTTCTTT,CAATGTLNTEAFF
TRBJ2-3,.,.,TRBV3-1/TRBV3-2,TGTGCCAGCAGCCGGCAGGGCACAGATACGCAGTATTTT,CASSRQGTDTQYF
TRBJ1-5,.,.,TRBV7-6,TGTGCCAGCAGCTTGGGAAGGGAGGATCAGCCCCAGCATTTT,CASSLGREDQPQHF
TRBJ2-7,.,.,TRBV11-2,TGTGCCAGCAGCGGGCGGGGGCCGTCCTACGAGCAGTACTTC,CASSGRGPSYEQYF
TRBJ2-3,.,TRBD2,TRBV4-2,TGTGCCAGCAGCCAAGATGGGGCGGGAGCGGGAGCAGATACGCAGTATTTT,CASSQDGAGAGADTQYF
TRBJ1-5,.,.,TRBV27,TGTGCCAGCAGTTTATCCCCAGGGCCTAATCAGCCCCAGCATTTT,CASSLSPGPNQPQHF
TRBJ2-3,.,TRBD2,TRBV30,TGTGCCTGGAGTGTACCGGCTAGCGGATACACAGATACGCAGTATTTT,CAWSVPASGYTDTQYF
TRBJ2-1,.,.,TRBV19,TGTGCCAGTAGTATTAGGGGGTTTCAGTTCTTC,CASSIRGFQFF
TRBJ2-7,once,TRBD1,TRBV5-1,TGCGCCAGCAGCCCGGGACAGGGGGCCCACGAGCAGTACTTC,CASSPGQGAHEQYF
TRBJ1-1,.,.,TRBV6-5,TGTGCCACAGGACTAGACAGCATGAACACTGAAGCTTTCTTT,CATGLDSMNTEAFF
TRBJ1-2,.,.,TRBV6-5,TGTGCCAGCAGCACAGGGCGAGCTTCCTATGGCTACACCTTC,CASSTGRASYGYTF
TRBJ1-5,.,.,TRBV4-1,TGCGCCAGCAGCCAAGGTATCCAGGGTTTCGATAGCAATCAGCCCCAGCATTTT,CASSQGIQGFDSNQPQHF